This passage covers 11 T cell receptor beta chains from one sample sequenced in a study of cytomegalovirus exposure and HLA in healthy donors. TCRdb's table, derived via immunoSEQ multiplex PCR, lists solely in-frame clones and lacks some. Counted here are some 320,000 clones, roughly 87% occurring once; the ten biggest clones make up about 1.2%. The sample taken for sequencing was PBMCs. All receptors come from a woman in her twenties or thirties in good health and CMV-seropositive.

V gene TRBV19 combines with J gene TRBJ2-7; D remains unclear. The length of the CDR3 is 18 residues. V lost 1 base, J lost 3 bases, and 22 bases lay in between. Per germline, CDR1 LNHDA and CDR2 SQIVND (reference sequence). CDR3 sequence reads: CASSIGSSLETLFYEQYF. Here the CDR3 DNA reads TGTGCCAGTAGTATAGGAAGCAGCTTAGAGACATTATTCTACGAGCAGTACTTC.

The chain links TRBV6-5 to TRBJ2-7, with a possible D match to TRBD1 (5 bases). This CDR3 comprises 14 residues. The germline V and J ends were trimmed by 2 bases and 7 bases, with 15 bases remaining between them. The germline CDR1 and CDR2 sequences are MNHEY and SVGAGI. The CDR3 sequence is CASSYGSGRWEQYF. The CDR3 DNA follows: TGTGCCAGCAGTTACGGGTCAGGGCGCTGGGAGCAGTACTTC.

The chain links TRBV2 to TRBJ2-1; 9 nucleotides align to TRBD1. Germline loops: CDR1 SNHLY, CDR2 FYNNEI. This CDR3 region has 14 residues. Trimming cost V 6 bases and J 2 bases; bases outside gene matches: 2. In DNA form, the CDR3 reads TGTGCCAGCAGGCGACAGGGGGCCTACAATGAGCAGTTCTTC. This sequence encodes CASRRQGAYNEQFF.

This rearrangement joins TRBV6-1 to TRBJ1-5, with D unclear. Germline V gene lookup returns CDR1 MNHNS and CDR2 SASEGT. The V and J ends lost 3 bases and 6 bases respectively, with 9 bases between them. This CDR3 spans 13 amino acids. This chain's CDR3 is CASSDWMGQPQHF. The CDR3 DNA reads TGTGCCAGCAGTGATTGGATGGGTCAGCCCCAGCATTTT.

The gene calls are TRBV15 and TRBJ2-1, with 9 bases matching TRBD2. J was trimmed by 5 bases and V by 1 base; bases with no gene match: 9. CDR1 is LNHNV and CDR2 is YYDKDF in the germline V gene (reference sequence). The CDR3 length is 17 residues. The CDR3, as DNA: TGTGCCACCAGCAGAGCGAGACTAGCGGTCGGCGACAATGAGCAGTTCTTC. Its protein product is CATSRARLAVGDNEQFF. The complete variable domain, with remaining parts taken from reference TRBV15 and TRBJ2-1, reads DAMVIQNPRYQVTQFGKPVTLSCSQTLNHNVMYWYQQKSSQAPKLLFHYYDKDFNNEADTPDNFQSRRPNTSFCFLDIRSPGLGDTAMYLCATSRARLAVGDNEQFFGPGTRLTVL.

The rearrangement joins TRBV30 to TRBJ2-7; D is unclear. The CDR3 has 14 amino acids. The V and J ends lost 6 bases and 0 bases respectively, with 15 bases between them. Germline CDR1 GTSNPN, CDR2 SVGIG (reference sequence). The CDR3: CACRNFGNSYEQYF. In DNA form, the CDR3 reads TGTGCCTGCAGGAATTTTGGAAACTCCTACGAGCAGTACTTC. The full variable domain, rest sourced from reference TRBV30 and TRBJ2-7, is SQTIHQWPATLVQPVGSPLSLECTVEGTSNPNLYWYRQAAGRGLQLLFYSVGIGQISSEVPQNLSASRPQDRQFILSSKKLLLSDSGFYLCACRNFGNSYEQYFGPGTRLTVT.

This clone was counted between two and nine times. The CDR3, as DNA: TGTGCCAGCAGTGACGGGAGGAACGAGCAGTACTTC. This encodes CASSDGRNEQYF. This chain uses TRBV6-4 with TRBJ2-7; a weak D match, TRBD2 (6 bases). Germline CDR1 is MRHNA and CDR2 is SNTAGT. The CDR3 contains 12 residues. V shed 2 bases and J shed 5 bases, with 7 bases lying between them.

The V gene is TRBV2, the J gene TRBJ2-2; the D gene is possibly TRBD1 (7 bases). From germline, CDR1 is SNHLY and CDR2 FYNNEI. The V end was cut by 7 bases, the J end by 4 bases, with 13 bases between. CDR3 length: 14 residues. For the CDR3, the DNA is TGTGCCAGCAACCGACAGGGAGGCACCGGGGAGCTGTTTTTT. The encoded protein is CASNRQGGTGELFF.

The chain couples TRBV18 to TRBJ2-2; TRBD2 aligns across 9 bases. The CDR3 has 15 amino acids. J lost 5 bases, V lost 3 bases, and 4 bases had no gene match. Germline-derived CDR1 and CDR2 are KGHSH and LQKENI. For the CDR3, the DNA is TGTGCCAGCTCACCGTTAGCGGGAGAAACCGGGGAGCTGTTTTTT. Protein: CASSPLAGETGELFF.

This chain uses TRBV5-1 with TRBJ1-5; possible D gene TRBD1, 5 bases. V lost 2 bases and J 6 bases, leaving 15 bases between the germline ends. The CDR3 contains 15 residues. Germline V gene data show CDR1 as SGHRS and CDR2 as YFSETQ. CDR3 nucleotides: TGCGCCAGCAGCTTATGGATAGCAGGGTGTCAGCCCCAGCATTTT. It is translated as CASSLWIAGCQPQHF.

The chain is built from TRBV10-3 and TRBJ1-1, with 9 bases aligning to TRBD1. The J segment lost 0 bases and the V segment lost 4 bases, leaving 0 bases of the junction unmatched. CDR1 and CDR2 (germline): ENHRY, SYGVKD. This CDR3 is 14 amino acids long. CDR3 coding DNA: TGTGCCATCAGTGGGACAGGGGTGAACACTGAAGCTTTCTTT. This codes for CAISGTGVNTEAFF.